The present entry profiles one T cell receptor beta chain with its context. This specimen belongs to a study of blood T cell repertoires in COVID-19. CDR3 length equals 13 residues. The germline CDR1 and CDR2 sequences are GTSNPN and SVGIG (reference sequence). V gave up 7 bases and J gave up 4 bases, with 16 bases separating them. Libraries were prepared by immunoSEQ multiplex PCR; TCRdb keeps only in-frame clonotypes and omits some of them. This table has almost 80,000 clones, roughly four fifths appearing once. The chain couples TRBV30 to TRBJ2-5, with D perhaps TRBD2 (6 bases). The sample consisted of peripheral blood. This sequence was found in a woman in her 70s with acute or convalescent COVID-19. In nucleotides, the CDR3 is TGTGCCTCCACGCCGGGAGTACGAGAGACCCAGTACTTC. Protein: CASTPGVRETQYF.